The 8 T cell receptor beta chains presented below share a single source sample, sequenced in a study of T cells in Graves' hyperthyroidism and ophthalmopathy. RNA transcripts served as the template for amplifying TCR beta CDR3 regions. A first-round RT-PCR of the TCR CDR3 used the HTBI primer set. TCRdb recomputed calls from the multiplex PCR reads with MiXCR, one row per CDR3 protein. The table shows about 540,000 distinct CDR3 sequences, with roughly 46% occurring only once. The sequencing sample was made of peripheral blood or thyroid tissue (not recorded which). Source of these receptors: a woman younger than 35 with Graves' hyperthyroidism.

The chain employs TRBV2 and TRBJ2-1; 13 nucleotides agree with TRBD2. In germline, CDR1 is SNHLY, CDR2 FYNNEI. J lost 7 bases, V lost 8 bases, and 8 bases had no gene match. The CDR3 is 15 amino acids. The CDR3 spells CASGGTSGKANEQFF. In nucleotides, the CDR3 is TGTGCCAGCGGAGGGACTAGCGGGAAGGCGAATGAGCAGTTCTTC. The entire variable domain, with the rest obtained from reference TRBV2 and TRBJ2-1, is as follows: EPEVTQTPSHQVTQMGQEVILRCVPISNHLYFYWYRQILGQKVEFLVSFYNNEISEKSEIFDDQFSVERPDGSNFTLKIRSTKLEDSAMYFCASGGTSGKANEQFFGPGTRLTVL.

V is TRBV7-8 and J is TRBJ2-1; D possibly corresponds to TRBD2 (5 bases). The CDR3 runs 15 residues. The germline CDR1 and CDR2 sequences are SGHVS and FQNEAQ. V dropped 1 base and J dropped 1 base, with 8 bases sitting between them. The CDR3 region has the DNA TGTGCCAGCAGCTTAGTGCCGGGGTCCTACAATGAGCAGTTCTTC. Protein sequence: CASSLVPGSYNEQFF.

There are many counts of this clonotype. The rearrangement links TRBV2 to TRBJ1-1; D call uncertain. The germline gives CDR1 SNHLY, CDR2 FYNNEI. This CDR3 spans 12 amino acids. Trimming stripped 8 bases from V and 1 base from J, with 8 bases between. CDR3 region: CASAEANTEAFF. The CDR3 bases are TGTGCCAGCGCGGAGGCGAACACTGAAGCTTTCTTT.

As to this clonotype: The germline gene is not matched at one end of the junction; a read error may be the cause. V gene TRBV7-9 combines with J gene TRBJ2-7, with D perhaps matching TRBD1 (6 bases). The CDR3 covers 15 residues. Germline V gives CDR1 SEHNR, CDR2 FQNEAQ (reference sequence). CDR3 sequence reads: CASSPGTLDAYEQYF. The CDR3, as DNA: TGCGCCAGCAGCCCCGGGACATTAGATGCCTACGAGCAGTACTTC. Filled out from reference TRBV7-9 and TRBJ2-7, the complete variable domain reads DTGVSQNPRHKITKRGQNVTFRCDPISEHNRLYWYRQTLGQGPEFLTYFQNEAQLEKSRLLSDRFSAERPKGSFSTLEIQRTEQGDSAMYLCASSPGTLDAYEQYFGPGTRLTVT.

This clonotype has a handful of counts. The chain uses TRBV6-6 and TRBJ2-7; a possible D gene is TRBD2 (6 bases). This CDR3 spans 13 amino acids. Trimming cost V 6 bases and J 5 bases, with 14 bases left between them. Germline values: CDR1 MNHNY, CDR2 SVGAGI (reference sequence). The CDR3, as DNA: TGTGCCAGCAGGTGGGGGGAGTTGAACGAGCAGTACTTC. This codes for CASRWGELNEQYF.

This chain uses TRBV29-1 with TRBJ1-1, with D possibly being TRBD1 (6 bases). The CDR3 has 11 residues. Trimming took off 8 bases at V and 3 bases at J, with 10 bases between the two ends. Germline V gene data show CDR1 as SQVTM and CDR2 as ANQGSEA. The CDR3 protein is CSLGGDTEAFF. Here the CDR3 DNA reads TGCAGCTTAGGGGGTGACACTGAAGCTTTCTTT.

V is TRBV12-3 or TRBV12-4 and J is TRBJ1-1; 9 bases line up with TRBD1. The CDR3 runs 16 residues. V dropped 8 bases and J dropped 0; count of bases not matched to a gene: 10. The CDR3 nucleotides read TGTGCCAGCTCACCCGGGACAGGGAATATGAACACTGAAGCTTTCTTT. Translation gives CASSPGTGNMNTEAFF.

This clonotype has more than one count but fewer than ten. This rearrangement joins TRBV7-2 to TRBJ1-5; D uncertain. The V and J ends lost 0 bases and 6 bases respectively, with 6 bases between them. Germline CDR1 reads SGHTA; CDR2 reads FQGNSA. The CDR3 loop spans 13 amino acids. The CDR3, as DNA: TGTGCCAGCAGCTTAGCGATAACTCAGCCCCAGCATTTT. Its translation: CASSLAITQPQHF.